These 6 T cell receptor beta chains originate from one sample sequenced in a study of CD8+ T cells in alopecia areata (dated by TCRdb to the late 2010s). The treatment or condition label on this specimen signifies: oral pan-JAK inhibitor, 5-10 mg twice daily. Receptors were amplified or captured by the immunoSEQ multiplex PCR assay. To provide template for TCR sequencing, every sample had RNA extracted and reverse transcribed into cDNA. TCRdb holds this immuneACCESS table with in-frame rearrangements only. Some clones are missing; in checked studies, unresolved V genes explain under half, and the rest has no known cause. Across this sample there are tens of thousands of clones, with over 70% seen only once. Roughly 17% of the sample rests with the top ten. The material was CD8+ T cells sorted from blood, obtained around week 46, from a patient treated with tofacitinib. The source of these receptors is a human donor with alopecia areata.

The chain combines TRBV29-1 with TRBJ1-2; 7 nucleotides align to TRBD1. Germline CDR1 is SQVTM and CDR2 is ANQGSEA. Germline trimming cut 0 bases from V and 3 bases from J; bases unmatched to any gene: 1. There are 13 residues in the CDR3. CDR3 loop: CSVEEGTDYGYTF. The CDR3 nucleotides read TGCAGCGTTGAAGAGGGGACAGACTATGGCTACACCTTC.

This clone turned up a few times. This sequence joins TRBV29-1 and TRBJ2-7, with D maybe TRBD2 (5 bases). The V and J ends lost 4 bases and 6 bases respectively, with 13 bases between them. CDR3 length equals 12 residues. Germline values: CDR1 SQVTM, CDR2 ANQGSEA. CDR3 residues: CSVVLERREQYF. The CDR3 DNA is TGCAGCGTTGTACTAGAACGCCGCGAGCAGTACTTC.

This chain joins TRBV25-1 and TRBJ2-5; TRBD2 agrees at 8 bases. Per the germline V gene, CDR1 is MGHDK and CDR2 is SYGVNS. V shed 5 bases and J 5 bases; nucleotides not matched to a gene: 7. The CDR3 is 14 amino acids. The CDR3 loop reads CASSKGLADETQYF. In nucleotides, the CDR3 is TGTGCCAGCAGTAAAGGACTAGCCGACGAGACCCAGTACTTC.

This clone showed up just a few times. CDR3 coding DNA: TGTGCCAGCAGCTTAGAAATGGCCGGGGAGCTGTTTTTT. Protein: CASSLEMAGELFF. V is TRBV7-2 and J is TRBJ2-2, with D unclear. Germline V gene data show CDR1 as SGHTA and CDR2 as FQGNSA. The V end lost 1 base, the J end lost 6 bases, and 6 bases lay between the germline ends. This CDR3 has 13 residues. The full variable domain, completed using reference TRBV7-2 and TRBJ2-2, is GAGVSQSPSNKVTEKGKDVELRCDPISGHTALYWYRQSLGQGLEFLIYFQGNSAPDKSGLPSDRFSAERTGGSVSTLTIQRTQQEDSAVYLCASSLEMAGELFFGEGSRLTVL.

V and J are TRBV27 and TRBJ1-1; D is possibly TRBD1 (5 bases). The CDR3 is 15 amino acids. Trimming cost V 2 bases and J 6 bases, with 16 bases left between them. CDR1 and CDR2 from the germline V gene are MNHEY and SMNVEV (reference sequence). CDR3 amino acids: CASSLGDPRVSEAFF. CDR3 bases: TGTGCCAGCAGTTTAGGGGACCCACGAGTTTCTGAAGCTTTCTTT.

The chain has TRBV15 and TRBJ1-5; D is ambiguous. This CDR3 has 14 amino acids. The germline CDR1 and CDR2 sequences are LNHNV and YYDKDF (reference sequence). Deletions cut 0 bases from V and 4 bases from J, with 7 bases between. CDR3 nucleotide sequence: TGTGCCACCAGCAGAGATGGGGAGAATCAGCCCCAGCATTTT. Encoded protein: CATSRDGENQPQHF.